This TCR beta chain derives from a study of T cell responses to AZD1222 COVID-19 vaccine. Study-level results: Researchers report vaccine-associated CD4 TCRs spanning spike, with dominance at 160-218 and 743-854. Regions left unmutated in variants are reportedly the target of nearly half of spike-specific TCRs. Seropositivity was recorded at baseline in only 5 or 6 AZD1222 recipients. Clonal diversity was possibly underestimated, and white British individuals and females predominated among donors.

Method: immunoSEQ multiplex PCR; TCRdb's copy keeps in-frame clones and lacks some. The sample gives more than 85,000 clones, 92% of which show up once; more than 2% is in the top ten. Points on this clone: Its cognate antigen is unknown.

This TCR was recovered from an adult who received the AZD1222 COVID-19 vaccine. The sample consisted of peripheral blood, taken 28 days after the second AZD1222 dose.

DNA of the CDR3: TGTGCCAGCAGCTTATCAGGGGTCCCCTCCTACGAGCAGTACTTC. It codes for CASSLSGVPSYEQYF. This chain joins TRBV7-2 and TRBJ2-7; D may be TRBD1 (6 bases). Germline CDR1 SGHTA, CDR2 FQGNSA. This CDR3 has 15 amino acids. Trimming removed 2 bases from V and 0 bases from J, with 11 bases in between.